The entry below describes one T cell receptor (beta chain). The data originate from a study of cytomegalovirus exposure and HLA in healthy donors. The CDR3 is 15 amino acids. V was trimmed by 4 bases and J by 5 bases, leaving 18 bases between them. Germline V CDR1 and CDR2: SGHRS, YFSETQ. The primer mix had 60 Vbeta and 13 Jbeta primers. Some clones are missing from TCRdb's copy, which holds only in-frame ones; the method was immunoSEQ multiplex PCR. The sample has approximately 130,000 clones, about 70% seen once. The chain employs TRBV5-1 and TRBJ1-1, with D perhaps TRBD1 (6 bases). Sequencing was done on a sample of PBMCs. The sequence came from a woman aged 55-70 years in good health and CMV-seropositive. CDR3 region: CASSTFGGGGTEAFF. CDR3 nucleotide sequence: TGCGCCAGCAGCACCTTTGGGGGGGGCGGGACTGAAGCTTTCTTT.